This T cell receptor beta chain was sequenced during a study of blood T cell repertoires in COVID-19. The overall study: Acute and convalescent COVID-19 samples came from the United States, Italy and Spain. PBMCs, B-cell-depleted T cells, or T cells were the source of the cDNA or gDNA that made up the material.

Produced via immunoSEQ multiplex PCR; TCRdb's table is partial and in-frame only. Of approximately 180,000 clones in the sample, about 87% were seen once. V lost 1 base, J lost 1 base, and 13 bases lay in between. This CDR3 has 16 residues. Germline assignment: CDR1 SGHRS and CDR2 YFSETQ. Material for sequencing was peripheral blood. This chain joins TRBV5-1 and TRBJ2-3; maybe TRBD2 (6 bases). This clonotype originated in a woman in her seventies with COVID-19, enrolled during active disease. The CDR3: CASSLNTGAGTDTQYF. CDR3 sequence (DNA): TGCGCCAGCAGCTTGAACACGGGAGCTGGCACAGATACGCAGTATTTT.